These 21 T cell receptor beta chains were all obtained from the same sample, sequenced in a study of T-cell reconstitution after alpha-beta-depleted transplantation in children. As it was prepared, the TCRbeta library received unique molecular identifiers. Each CDR3 protein is one row after TCRdb ran MiXCR on the PCR reads. The sample lists fewer than 150,000 distinct CDR3 sequences; about a tenth were seen once. The specimen was PBMCs, mostly from graft donor cells, collected 180 days after TCRalphabeta/CD19-depleted stem cell transplant. The origin of the receptors is a girl under three years old who had a stem cell transplant for combined immunodeficiency, so the T cells may come from the graft donor.

This clonotype was seen just once. The genes are TRBV3-1 and TRBJ2-2, with D unclear. Trimming shortened V by 1 base and J by 5 bases, and 8 bases separated the two germline ends. Germline CDR1 is LGHDT and CDR2 is YNNKEL (reference sequence). The CDR3 spans 14 residues. The CDR3 loop is CASSQGARTGELFF. In DNA, the CDR3 is TGTGCCAGCAGCCAAGGCGCTCGGACCGGGGAGCTGTTTTTT.

The chain uses TRBV25-1 and TRBJ2-1; TRBD2 agrees at 10 bases. The CDR3 totals 17 residues. Trimming took 2 bases from V and 6 from J; bases not matched to a gene: 10. The germline V gene has CDR1 MGHDK and CDR2 SYGVNS. The CDR3 sequence is CASSEDQREGRFNEQFF. As DNA, the CDR3 is TGTGCCAGCAGTGAAGACCAGCGGGAGGGCCGGTTCAATGAGCAGTTCTTC.

This clonotype showed up many times. The rearrangement uses TRBV5-1 and TRBJ2-7; unclear D gene. The CDR3 sequence is 15 residues long. V was trimmed by 3 bases and J by 3 bases, leaving 16 bases between them. Germline CDR1 and CDR2: SGHRS and YFSETQ. DNA for the CDR3: TGCGCCAGCAGCTGGGCCGTGACGAGTATCTACGAGCAGTACTTC. This gives the protein CASSWAVTSIYEQYF.

This clonotype was detected many times. The gene calls are TRBV29-1 and TRBJ2-2, with D perhaps matching TRBD1 or TRBD2 (5 bases each). Per the germline V gene, CDR1 is SQVTM and CDR2 is ANQGSEA. This CDR3 contains 13 residues. V was pared by 4 bases and J by 2 bases, with 8 bases between. CDR3 sequence reads: CSVGGPNTGELFF. The CDR3 DNA is TGCAGCGTTGGGGGACCAAACACCGGGGAGCTGTTTTTT.

The chain employs TRBV2 and TRBJ2-1; no clear D gene. The CDR3 contains 15 residues. Germline V gives CDR1 SNHLY, CDR2 FYNNEI. V was pared by 2 bases and J by 0 bases, with 8 bases between. CDR3 coding DNA: TGTGCCAGCAGTGAAATGAGGAGCTCCTACAATGAGCAGTTCTTC. Translating it yields CASSEMRSSYNEQFF.

The V and J genes are TRBV2 and TRBJ2-5; D unresolved. The CDR3 consists of 13 residues. V was pared by 6 bases and J by 7 bases, with 15 bases between. Germline CDR1 SNHLY, CDR2 FYNNEI. In DNA, the CDR3 is TGTGCCAGCAGCCCACCGGCCAGAGGGACCCAGTACTTC. Its protein is CASSPPARGTQYF.

This clonotype was recorded many times. The genes are TRBV28 and TRBJ2-7, with TRBD1 identical over 7 bases. The length of the CDR3 is 16 residues. Germline CDR1 MDHEN, CDR2 SYDVKM. Trimming took 3 bases from V and 4 from J; bases not matched to a gene: 12. CDR3 in amino acids: CASSFLSFGTVYEQYF. The CDR3 DNA sequence: TGTGCCAGCAGTTTTTTATCGTTCGGGACAGTATACGAGCAGTACTTC.

This clonotype occurred many times. This chain joins TRBV2 and TRBJ2-5; 11 bases map to TRBD2. This CDR3 has 17 residues. The junction had 15 bases not matched to a gene; V was cut back by 7 bases and J by 5 bases. Germline CDR1 and CDR2: SNHLY and FYNNEI. This chain's CDR3 is CASKIGTSGGAGETQYF. The CDR3 DNA reads as TGTGCCAGCAAGATCGGGACTAGCGGTGGGGCGGGGGAGACCCAGTACTTC.

A few counts support this clonotype. The chain carries TRBV12-3 or TRBV12-4 and TRBJ2-1; D unresolved. Trimming left V 1 base short and J 8 bases short, with 12 bases between. The CDR3 is 14 amino acids. The DNA for the CDR3 is TGTGCCAGCAGTTTAGGTCTATCCGTCCATGAGCAGTTCTTC. Translated, it gives CASSLGLSVHEQFF.

V gene TRBV21-1 combines with J gene TRBJ1-3; TRBD1 is the table's D call, not checked against the DNA. TRBV21-1 is a listed pseudogene. This CDR3 has 16 amino acids. This CDR3 reads CASLRWGRRSGNTIYF. CDR3 DNA: TGTGCCAGCTTGCGGTGGGGCCGCCGCTCTGGAAACACCATATATTTT.

This chain joins TRBV7-7 and TRBJ2-1, with TRBD2 matching 12 bases. Germline V gene data show CDR1 as SSHAT and CDR2 as FNYEAQ (reference sequence). The J segment lost 10 bases and the V segment lost 5 bases, leaving 6 bases of the junction unmatched. The CDR3 totals 14 residues. For the CDR3, the DNA is TGTGCCAGCAGCCCTGGACTAGCGGGAAACGAGCAGTTCTTC. It translates to CASSPGLAGNEQFF.

This clonotype was counted a few times. The chain carries TRBV7-8 and TRBJ1-5, with a tentative D call TRBD1 (6 bases). CDR3 length equals 15 residues. V was shortened by 4 bases and J by 5 bases, with 15 bases between the two germline ends. Looked up from germline, CDR1 is SGHVS and CDR2 is FQNEAQ. In nucleotides, the CDR3 is TGTGCCAGCAGCTATCGGCGGGACACTTATCAGCCCCAGCATTTT. Translating it yields CASSYRRDTYQPQHF.

This clonotype has more than one count but fewer than ten. The V call is TRBV13, the J call TRBJ2-1; D gene uncertain. Between the trimmed V and J ends, which lost 5 bases and 0 bases, there was a span of 11 bases. Germline-derived CDR1 and CDR2 are PRHDT and FYEKMQ (reference sequence). The CDR3 sequence is 15 residues long. The CDR3 nucleotides read TGTGCCAGCAGCGTCACTACGCCCTCCTACAATGAGCAGTTCTTC. This sequence encodes CASSVTTPSYNEQFF.

This clonotype was counted a single time. The chain recombines TRBV7-9 with TRBJ2-7; no reliable D call. Germline CDR1 reads SEHNR; CDR2 reads FQNEAQ (reference sequence). The CDR3 extends over 14 amino acids. V shed 4 bases and J shed 3 bases, with 13 bases lying between them. As DNA, the CDR3 is TGTGCCAGCAGCTCCGGCAGTAATTTCTACGAGCAGTACTTC. Protein: CASSSGSNFYEQYF. Full variable domain (missing parts from reference TRBV7-9 and TRBJ2-7): DTGVSQNPRHKITKRGQNVTFRCDPISEHNRLYWYRQTLGQGPEFLTYFQNEAQLEKSRLLSDRFSAERPKGSFSTLEIQRTEQGDSAMYLCASSSGSNFYEQYFGPGTRLTVT.

The chain joins TRBV18 to TRBJ2-7; D is ambiguous. Germline V gene sequence: CDR1 KGHSH, CDR2 LQKENI. The CDR3 totals 13 residues. Trimming removed 0 bases from V and 2 bases from J, with 5 bases in between. The CDR3 nucleotides read TGTGCCAGCTCACCACCAGTTCCCTACGAGCAGTACTTC. Amino acid sequence: CASSPPVPYEQYF.

This clonotype occurred a few times. The chain recombines TRBV12-3 or TRBV12-4 with TRBJ2-7; D perhaps matches TRBD2 (6 bases). The CDR3 extends over 15 amino acids. V lost 6 bases, J lost 0 bases, and 15 bases lay in between. The chain's CDR3 is CASRKSSGSSYEQYF. The DNA of the CDR3 is TGTGCCAGCAGAAAGAGTAGCGGAAGCTCCTACGAGCAGTACTTC.

The CDR3 reads CASSPDTGWDSPLHF. Written as DNA, the CDR3 is TGCGCCAGCAGCCCCGACACAGGGTGGGATTCACCCCTCCACTTT. The V call is TRBV5-1, the J call TRBJ1-6, with TRBD1 as a possible D gene (6 bases). In germline, CDR1 is SGHRS, CDR2 YFSETQ. The CDR3 is made up of 15 amino acids. V gave up 4 bases and J gave up 8 bases, with 16 bases separating them.

In this sample, this clonotype is medium-sized. This chain connects TRBV10-3 to TRBJ1-1; 9 nucleotides align to TRBD1. In germline, CDR1 is ENHRY, CDR2 SYGVKD. V lost 5 bases and J lost 0; bases outside the gene matches: 19. The CDR3 consists of 20 residues. The CDR3 region is CAISSPGTGNKGRMNTEAFF. CDR3 nucleotides: TGTGCCATCAGTTCCCCTGGGACAGGGAATAAGGGTAGGATGAACACTGAAGCTTTCTTT.

This clonotype has more than one count but fewer than ten. This chain connects TRBV29-1 to TRBJ2-1, with 9 bases lining up with TRBD2. Trimming cost V 6 bases and J 7 bases; bases outside gene matches: 10. Germline CDR1 is SQVTM and CDR2 is ANQGSEA. This CDR3 is 14 amino acids long. CDR3: CSVPFAGGPNEQFF. In DNA form, the CDR3 reads TGCAGCGTCCCCTTTGCGGGAGGGCCTAATGAGCAGTTCTTC.

This clonotype has more than one count but fewer than ten. CDR3 DNA sequence: TGTGCCAGTACCAGATCTAGCCCTCCCTCATACAATGAGCAGTTCTTC. Its protein product is CASTRSSPPSYNEQFF. The V gene is TRBV19, the J gene TRBJ2-1, with D possibly being TRBD2 (5 bases). Germline assignment: CDR1 LNHDA and CDR2 SQIVND (reference sequence). The CDR3 covers 16 residues. V lost 7 bases and J 4 bases, leaving 20 bases between the germline ends.

This clonotype was seen repeatedly, ten times or more. The V gene is TRBV27, the J gene TRBJ2-3; D may be TRBD2 (5 bases). This CDR3 comprises 14 residues. The V end lost 2 bases, the J end lost 5 bases, and 11 bases lay between the germline ends. CDR1 and CDR2 from the germline V gene are MNHEY and SMNVEV (reference sequence). Here the CDR3 reads CASSLRSSGDTQYF. The CDR3 DNA is TGTGCCAGCAGTTTACGGTCGAGCGGAGATACGCAGTATTTT.